The clone carrying this T cell receptor beta chain appeared a few times. These data originate in a study of T-cell memory formation after mild COVID-19. It was 5'RACE with constant-segment primers that produced the TCR alpha and TCR beta cDNA libraries, which carried sample barcodes and UMIs. TCRdb independently ran MiXCR on the 5' RACE reads; one entry per CDR3 protein. The profile shows 300,000 to 400,000 distinct CDR3 sequences, roughly an eighth of them singletons. Trimming removed 0 bases at V and 0 bases at J, with 9 bases between. Germline V gene lookup returns CDR1 SGDLS and CDR2 YYNGEE. The CDR3 is 15 amino acids.

Sample: PBMCs or a T cell subset sorted from them (not recorded which). This rearrangement joins TRBV9 to TRBJ1-2; D uncertain. The TCR originated in a man between 18 and 35 years old who had mild COVID-19 (a few samples of this study predate the infection). Cell type and time point are not known. For the CDR3, the DNA is TGTGCCAGCAGCGTAGATTCAGCAGCTAACTATGGCTACACCTTC. It specifies CASSVDSAANYGYTF.